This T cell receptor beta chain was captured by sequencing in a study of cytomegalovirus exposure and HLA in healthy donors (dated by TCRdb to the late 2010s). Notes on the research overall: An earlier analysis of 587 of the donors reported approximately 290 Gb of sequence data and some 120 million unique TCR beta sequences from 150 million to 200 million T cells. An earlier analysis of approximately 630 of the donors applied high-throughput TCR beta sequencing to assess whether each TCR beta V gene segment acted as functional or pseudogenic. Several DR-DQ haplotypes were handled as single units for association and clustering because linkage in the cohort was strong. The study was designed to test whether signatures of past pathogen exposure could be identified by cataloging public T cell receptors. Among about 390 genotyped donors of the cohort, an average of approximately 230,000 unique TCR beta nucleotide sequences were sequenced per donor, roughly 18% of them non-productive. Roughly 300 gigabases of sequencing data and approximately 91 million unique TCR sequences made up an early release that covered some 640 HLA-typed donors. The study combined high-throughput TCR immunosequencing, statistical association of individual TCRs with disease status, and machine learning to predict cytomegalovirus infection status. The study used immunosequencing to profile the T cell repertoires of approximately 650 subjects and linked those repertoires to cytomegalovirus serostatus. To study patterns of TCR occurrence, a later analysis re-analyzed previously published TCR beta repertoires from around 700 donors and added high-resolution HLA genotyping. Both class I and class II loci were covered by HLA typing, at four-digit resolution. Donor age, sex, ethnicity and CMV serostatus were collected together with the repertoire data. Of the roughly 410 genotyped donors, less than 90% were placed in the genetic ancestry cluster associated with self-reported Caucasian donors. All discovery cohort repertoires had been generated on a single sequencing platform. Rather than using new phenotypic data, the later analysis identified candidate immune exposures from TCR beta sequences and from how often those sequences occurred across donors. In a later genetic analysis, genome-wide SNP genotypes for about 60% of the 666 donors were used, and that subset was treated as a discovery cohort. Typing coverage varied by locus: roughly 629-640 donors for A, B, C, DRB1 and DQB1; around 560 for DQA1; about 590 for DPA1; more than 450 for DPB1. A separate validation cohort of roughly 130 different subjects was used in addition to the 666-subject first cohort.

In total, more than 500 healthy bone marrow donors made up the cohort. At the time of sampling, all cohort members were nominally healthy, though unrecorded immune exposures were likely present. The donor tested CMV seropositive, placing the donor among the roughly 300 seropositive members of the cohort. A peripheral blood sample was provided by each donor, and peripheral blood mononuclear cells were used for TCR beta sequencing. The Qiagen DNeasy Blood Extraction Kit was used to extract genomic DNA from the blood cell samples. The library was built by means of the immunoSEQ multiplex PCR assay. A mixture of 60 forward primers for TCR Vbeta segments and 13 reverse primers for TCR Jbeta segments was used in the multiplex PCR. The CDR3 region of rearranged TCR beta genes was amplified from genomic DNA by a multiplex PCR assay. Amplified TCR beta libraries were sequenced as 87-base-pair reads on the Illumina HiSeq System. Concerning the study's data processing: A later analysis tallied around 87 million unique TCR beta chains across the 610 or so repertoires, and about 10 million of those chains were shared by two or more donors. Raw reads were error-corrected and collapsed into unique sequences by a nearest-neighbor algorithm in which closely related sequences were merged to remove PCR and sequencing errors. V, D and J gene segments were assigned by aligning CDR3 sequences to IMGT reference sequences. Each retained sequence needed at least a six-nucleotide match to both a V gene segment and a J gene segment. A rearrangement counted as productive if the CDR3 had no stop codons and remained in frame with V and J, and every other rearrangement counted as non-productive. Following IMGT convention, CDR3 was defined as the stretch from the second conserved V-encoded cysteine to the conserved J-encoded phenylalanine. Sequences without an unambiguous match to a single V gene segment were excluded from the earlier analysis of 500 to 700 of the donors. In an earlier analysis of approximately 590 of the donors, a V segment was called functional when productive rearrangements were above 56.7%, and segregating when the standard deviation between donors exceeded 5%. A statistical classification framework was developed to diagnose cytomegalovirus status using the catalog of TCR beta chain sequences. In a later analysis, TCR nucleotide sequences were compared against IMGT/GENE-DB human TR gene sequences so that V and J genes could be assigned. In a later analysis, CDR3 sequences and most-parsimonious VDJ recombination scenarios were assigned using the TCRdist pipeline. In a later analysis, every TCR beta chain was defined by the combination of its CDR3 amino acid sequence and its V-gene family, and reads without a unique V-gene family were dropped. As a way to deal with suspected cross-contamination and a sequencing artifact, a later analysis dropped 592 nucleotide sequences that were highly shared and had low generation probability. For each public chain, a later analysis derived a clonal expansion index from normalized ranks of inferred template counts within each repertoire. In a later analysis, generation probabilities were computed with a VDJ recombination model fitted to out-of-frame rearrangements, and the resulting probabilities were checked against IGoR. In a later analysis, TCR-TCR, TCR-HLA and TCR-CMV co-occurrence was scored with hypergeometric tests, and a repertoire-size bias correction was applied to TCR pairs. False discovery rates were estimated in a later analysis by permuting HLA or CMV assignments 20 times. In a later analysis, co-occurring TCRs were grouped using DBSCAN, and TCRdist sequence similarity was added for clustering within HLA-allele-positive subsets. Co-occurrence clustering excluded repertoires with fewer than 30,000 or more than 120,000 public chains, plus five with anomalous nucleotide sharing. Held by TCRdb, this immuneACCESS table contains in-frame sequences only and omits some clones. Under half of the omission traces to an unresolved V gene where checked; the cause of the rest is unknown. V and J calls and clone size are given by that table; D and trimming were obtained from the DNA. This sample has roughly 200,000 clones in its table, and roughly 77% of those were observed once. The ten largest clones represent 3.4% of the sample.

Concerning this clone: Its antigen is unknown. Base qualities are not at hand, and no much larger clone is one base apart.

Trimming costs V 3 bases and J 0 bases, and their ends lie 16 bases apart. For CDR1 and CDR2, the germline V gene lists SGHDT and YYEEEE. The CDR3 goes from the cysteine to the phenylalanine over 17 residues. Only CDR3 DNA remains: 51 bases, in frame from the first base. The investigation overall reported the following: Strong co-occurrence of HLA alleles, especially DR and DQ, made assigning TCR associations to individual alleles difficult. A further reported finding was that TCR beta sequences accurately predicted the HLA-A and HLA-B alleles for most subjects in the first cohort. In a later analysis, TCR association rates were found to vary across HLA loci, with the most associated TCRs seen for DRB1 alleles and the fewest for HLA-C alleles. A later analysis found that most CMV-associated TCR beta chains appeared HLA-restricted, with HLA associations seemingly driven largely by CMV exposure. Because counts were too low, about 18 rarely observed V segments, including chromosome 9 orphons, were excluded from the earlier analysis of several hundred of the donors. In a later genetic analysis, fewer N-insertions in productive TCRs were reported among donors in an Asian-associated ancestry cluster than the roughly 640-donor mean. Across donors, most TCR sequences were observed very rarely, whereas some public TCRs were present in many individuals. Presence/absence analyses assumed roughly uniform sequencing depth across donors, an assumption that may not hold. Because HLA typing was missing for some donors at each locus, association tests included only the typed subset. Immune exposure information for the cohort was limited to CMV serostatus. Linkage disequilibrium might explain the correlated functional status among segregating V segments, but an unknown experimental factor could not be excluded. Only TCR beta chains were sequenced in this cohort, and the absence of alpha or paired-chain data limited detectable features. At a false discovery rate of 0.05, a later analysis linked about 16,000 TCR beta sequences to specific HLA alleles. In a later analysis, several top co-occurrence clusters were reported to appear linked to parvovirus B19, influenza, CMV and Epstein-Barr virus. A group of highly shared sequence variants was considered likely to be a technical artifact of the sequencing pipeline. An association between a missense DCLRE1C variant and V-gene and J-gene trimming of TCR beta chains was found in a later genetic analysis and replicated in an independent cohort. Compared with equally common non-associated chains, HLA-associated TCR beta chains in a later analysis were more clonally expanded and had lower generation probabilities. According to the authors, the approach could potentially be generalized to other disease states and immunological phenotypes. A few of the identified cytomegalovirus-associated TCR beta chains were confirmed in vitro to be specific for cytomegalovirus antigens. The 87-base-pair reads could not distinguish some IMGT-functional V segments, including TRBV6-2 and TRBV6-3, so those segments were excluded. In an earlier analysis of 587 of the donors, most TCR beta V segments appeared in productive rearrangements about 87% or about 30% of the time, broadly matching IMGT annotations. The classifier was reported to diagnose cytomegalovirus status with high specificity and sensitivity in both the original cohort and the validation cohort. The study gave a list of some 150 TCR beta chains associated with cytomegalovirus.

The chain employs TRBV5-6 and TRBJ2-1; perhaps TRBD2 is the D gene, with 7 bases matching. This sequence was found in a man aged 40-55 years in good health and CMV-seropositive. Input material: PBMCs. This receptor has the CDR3 CASSSPGAGVSYNEQFF. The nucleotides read TGTGCCAGCAGCTCCCCGGGGGCGGGGGTCTCCTACAATGAGCAGTTCTTC.